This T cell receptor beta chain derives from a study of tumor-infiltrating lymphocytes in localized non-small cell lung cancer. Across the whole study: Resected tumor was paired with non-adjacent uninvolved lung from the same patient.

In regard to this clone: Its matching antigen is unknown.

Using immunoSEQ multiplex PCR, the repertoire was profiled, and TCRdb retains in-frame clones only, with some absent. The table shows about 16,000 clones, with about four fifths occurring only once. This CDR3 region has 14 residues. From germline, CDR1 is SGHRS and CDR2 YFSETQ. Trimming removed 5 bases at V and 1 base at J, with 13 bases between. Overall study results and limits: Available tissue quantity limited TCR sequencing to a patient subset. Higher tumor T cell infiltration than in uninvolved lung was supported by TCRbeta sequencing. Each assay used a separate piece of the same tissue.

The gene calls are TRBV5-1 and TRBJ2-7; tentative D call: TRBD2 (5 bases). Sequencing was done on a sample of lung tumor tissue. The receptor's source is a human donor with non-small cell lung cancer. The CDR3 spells CASRLERGSYEQYF. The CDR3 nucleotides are TGCGCCAGCAGGTTAGAGAGAGGGTCCTACGAGCAGTACTTC.